These 14 T cell receptor beta chains share one sample of origin, sequenced in a study of Ad26.COV2.S vaccination and SARS-CoV-2 variants. This table comes from immunoSEQ multiplex PCR, and its TCRdb copy is limited to in-frame clones, with some not included. This sample has 400,000 to 450,000 clones, with less than 95% found just once. The treatment denotes: around 19 received Ad26.COV2.S at low or high dose, single or two shots; about 5 received placebo; per-sample allocation not given. The study sampled participants on day 63 after the first vaccine or placebo injection. The sequences come from peripheral blood, collected in a trial of Ad26.COV2.S vaccine versus placebo. These TCRs come from a person between 18 and 59 years old who received the Ad26.COV2.S COVID-19 vaccine or a placebo.

The chain is built from TRBV20-1 and TRBJ2-2; no clear D gene. The CDR3 contains 15 residues. V was shortened by 3 bases and J by 5 bases, with 16 bases between the two germline ends. From germline, CDR1 is DFQATT and CDR2 SNEGSKA (reference sequence). The DNA of the CDR3 is TGCAGTGCTAGTAAATCGACCCAAGGGACCGGGGAGCTGTTTTTT. It codes for CSASKSTQGTGELFF.

This clone was seen more than once but under ten times. This chain connects TRBV6-4 to TRBJ1-2, with D uncertain. Germline CDR1 and CDR2: MRHNA and SNTAGT. V lost 0 bases to trimming and J lost 6 bases, with 11 bases between them. CDR3 length equals 14 residues. CDR3 amino acids: CASSDSSGIHGYTF. As DNA, the CDR3 is TGTGCCAGCAGTGACTCATCGGGGATCCATGGCTACACCTTC.

The rearrangement links TRBV27 to TRBJ1-6, with a weak D call TRBD1 (5 bases). Germline CDR1 is MNHEY and CDR2 is SMNVEV (reference sequence). V lost 2 bases to trimming and J lost 0 bases, with 17 bases between them. The CDR3 totals 19 residues. The CDR3 coding sequence is TGTGCCAGCAGTTTAGGCCTGGAGGGGTCGAGCTCCTATAATTCACCCCTCCACTTT. Translation gives CASSLGLEGSSSYNSPLHF.

The rearrangement uses TRBV29-1 and TRBJ2-3, with 8 bases that match TRBD2. The J segment lost 2 bases and the V segment lost 5 bases, leaving 9 bases of the junction unmatched. From germline, CDR1 is SQVTM and CDR2 ANQGSEA. The CDR3 covers 15 residues. The chain's CDR3 is CSVLGASGYTDTQYF. In DNA form, the CDR3 reads TGCAGCGTTTTAGGGGCTAGCGGGTACACAGATACGCAGTATTTT.

This sequence joins TRBV4-3 and TRBJ2-2, with unresolved D. With 1 base removed from V and 6 bases from J, the gap between germline ends came to 9 bases. Germline CDR1 LGHNA, CDR2 YSLEER. The CDR3 runs to 14 residues. The DNA of the CDR3 is TGCGCCAGCAGCCAAGCGCAGGCCCCCGGGGAGCTGTTTTTT. Its translation: CASSQAQAPGELFF.

Of note for this clone: At one end the junction does not follow the germline gene, possibly because of a read error. The chain is built from TRBV9 and TRBJ1-6; weak D call: TRBD1 (5 bases). This CDR3 region has 16 residues. From germline, CDR1 is SGDLS and CDR2 YYNGEE. The CDR3 spells CASSVGAGGYTSPLHF. The CDR3 DNA follows: TGTGCCAGCAGCGTAGGGGCGGGGGGATATACTTCACCCCTCCACTTT. Variable domain in full (rest from reference TRBV9 and TRBJ1-6): DSGVTQTPKHLITATGQRVTLRCSPRSGDLSVYWYQQSLDQGLQFLIQYYNGEERAKGNILERFSAQQFPDLHSELNLSSLELGDSALYFCASSVGAGGYTSPLHFGNGTRLTVT.

This rearrangement joins TRBV4-2 to TRBJ2-2; 7 bases fit TRBD1. CDR1 and CDR2 from the germline V gene are LGHNA and YNFKEQ. This CDR3 is 15 amino acids long. After removal of 8 bases from V and 0 bases from J, the junction contained 6 bases not matched to a gene. CDR3 in amino acids: CASDLTGTNTGELFF. The CDR3 DNA is TGTGCCAGCGACCTGACAGGGACGAACACCGGGGAGCTGTTTTTT.

The chain links TRBV28 to TRBJ2-5; D gene unclear. V shed 7 bases and J shed 3 bases, with 6 bases lying between them. This CDR3 spans 11 amino acids. Germline V gene lookup returns CDR1 MDHEN and CDR2 SYDVKM. For the CDR3, the DNA is TGTGCCAGCAATACCGAAGAGACCCAGTACTTC. Its translation is CASNTEETQYF.

The rearrangement uses TRBV5-1 and TRBJ2-7, with 12 positions matching TRBD2. This CDR3 is built from 17 residues. Germline V CDR1 and CDR2: SGHRS, YFSETQ. V dropped 4 bases and J dropped 7; count of bases not matched to a gene: 15. CDR3 DNA: TGCGCCAGCAGCCCGGGACTAGCGGGCCCCCCCTCGGGGGAGCAGTACTTC. Protein sequence: CASSPGLAGPPSGEQYF. The variable domain in full, with the rest retrieved from reference TRBV5-1 and TRBJ2-7, is KAGVTQTPRYLIKTRGQQVTLSCSPISGHRSVSWYQQTPGQGLQFLFEYFSETQRNKGNFPGRFSGRQFSNSRSEMNVSTLELGDSALYLCASSPGLAGPPSGEQYFGPGTRLTVT.

This rearrangement joins TRBV12-5 to TRBJ2-7; unclear D gene. The germline V gene encodes CDR1 LGHNT and CDR2 FRNRAP. V dropped 8 bases and J dropped 4 bases, with 3 bases sitting between them. The CDR3 sequence is 9 residues long. CDR3 DNA sequence: TGTGCTAGTCTGTACGAGCAGTACTTC. Translation gives CASLYEQYF.

The chain has TRBV24-1 and TRBJ1-2, with TRBD1 as a possible D gene (5 bases). V lost 2 bases to trimming and J lost 8 bases, with 11 bases between them. CDR3 length: 13 residues. Germline V lookup: CDR1 KGHDR, CDR2 SFDVKD. CDR3: CATSDSPGGGYTF. CDR3 nucleotide sequence: TGTGCCACCAGTGATTCGCCCGGGGGGGGCTACACCTTC.

The table lists this clone with a count of one. The chain has TRBV18 and TRBJ2-1; D remains unclear. Per the germline V gene, CDR1 is KGHSH and CDR2 is LQKENI. CDR3 size: 12 residues. Between the trimmed V and J ends, which lost 1 base and 6 bases, there was a span of 4 bases. The CDR3 DNA reads TGTGCCAGCTCACCACGGCTCAATGAGCAGTTCTTC. Translated: CASSPRLNEQFF.

The rearrangement links TRBV11-2 to TRBJ1-4; 7 bases fit TRBD1. J gave up 7 bases and V 1 base, and 9 bases lay outside the gene matches. Germline V lookup: CDR1 SGHAT, CDR2 FQNNGV. CDR3 length: 16 amino acids. CDR3 protein: CASSLVGRGLGEKLFF. The CDR3 nucleotides are TGTGCCAGCAGCTTAGTGGGAAGGGGGCTTGGTGAAAAACTGTTTTTT. The whole variable domain, remainder taken from reference TRBV11-2 and TRBJ1-4, is EAGVAQSPRYKIIEKRQSVAFWCNPISGHATLYWYQQILGQGPKLLIQFQNNGVVDDSQLPKDRFSAERLKGVDSTLKIQPAKLEDSAVYLCASSLVGRGLGEKLFFGSGTQLSVL.

Regarding this clone: This sample includes further DNA sequences coding for the same CDR3. V and J are TRBV11-2 and TRBJ2-5; 7 bases are shared with TRBD2. CDR1 is SGHAT and CDR2 is FQNNGV in the germline V gene. CDR3 size: 14 residues. V shed 5 bases, J shed 2 bases, and the junction held 5 bases outside the gene matches. The CDR3 loop reads CASSPGTIQETQYF. In DNA, the CDR3 is TGTGCCAGCAGCCCTGGGACTATACAAGAGACCCAGTACTTC.